Below, one TCR beta chain is given with its context. These data come from a study of blood T cell repertoires in COVID-19. The germline gives CDR1 DFQATT, CDR2 SNEGSKA (reference sequence). V dropped 3 bases and J dropped 2 bases, with 14 bases sitting between them. The CDR3 totals 16 residues. In the study's own analysis: Nucleated cell number was recorded as an estimate derived from reference gene primer amplification. The repertoire was sequenced with immunoSEQ multiplex PCR; TCRdb's copy has only in-frame clones and lacks some. Clone size and V and J calls were adopted from that table, with D and trimming inferred from the DNA. The data contain tens of thousands of clones, under 90% of them singletons.

This clonotype was obtained from a human donor in a cohort sampled during active COVID-19. Sequencing was performed on peripheral blood. J is TRBJ1-6 and V is TRBV20-1, with a tentative D call TRBD1 (5 bases). In nucleotides, the CDR3 is TGCAGTGCTAGTAAGGGGTTCAGCCCCTATAATTCACCCCTCCACTTT. This sequence encodes CSASKGFSPYNSPLHF.